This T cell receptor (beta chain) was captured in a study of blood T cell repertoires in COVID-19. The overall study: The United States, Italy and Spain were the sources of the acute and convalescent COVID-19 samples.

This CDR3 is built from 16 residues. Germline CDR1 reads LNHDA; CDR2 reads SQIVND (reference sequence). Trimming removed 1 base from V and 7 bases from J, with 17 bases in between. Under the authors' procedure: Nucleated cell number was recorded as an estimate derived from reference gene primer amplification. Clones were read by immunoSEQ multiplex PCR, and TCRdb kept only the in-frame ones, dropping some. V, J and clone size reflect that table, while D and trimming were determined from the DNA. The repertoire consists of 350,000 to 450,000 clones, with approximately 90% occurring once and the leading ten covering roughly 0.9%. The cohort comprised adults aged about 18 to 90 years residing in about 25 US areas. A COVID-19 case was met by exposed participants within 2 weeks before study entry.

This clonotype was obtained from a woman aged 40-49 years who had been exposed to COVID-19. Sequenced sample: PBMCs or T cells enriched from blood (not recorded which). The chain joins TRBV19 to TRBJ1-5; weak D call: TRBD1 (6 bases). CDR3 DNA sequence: TGTGCCAGTAGTATAGTTCCCCAGGGGCCGGGGCAGCCCCAGCATTTT. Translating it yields CASSIVPQGPGQPQHF. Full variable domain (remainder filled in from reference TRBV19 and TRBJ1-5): DGGITQSPKYLFRKEGQNVTLSCEQNLNHDAMYWYRQDPGQGLRLIYYSQIVNDFQKGDIAEGYSVSREKKESFPLTVTSAQKNPTAFYLCASSIVPQGPGQPQHFGDGTRLSIL.